This TCR beta chain was captured by sequencing in a study of chemoradiotherapy in HPV16-positive cancers. Looking at the study overall: Functional T-cell assays on a couple of HPV16-positive patients' cells defined candidate HPV-specific clones and common TCR motifs.

With regard to this clone: Its specificity is unknown.

The data were produced by immunoSEQ multiplex PCR, yet TCRdb's version contains in-frame clones alone and is incomplete. The data show approximately 32,000 clones, 80% seen once. The CDR3 sequence is 15 residues long. Trimming left V 10 bases short and J 2 bases short, with 18 bases between. Germline V CDR1 and CDR2: SGHTA, FQGNSA. Overall study results and limits: HPV-specific T cells were functionally defined from only two HPV16-positive patients. Candidate HPV-specific clones and E7-related TCR motifs grew in tumor during treatment.

The rearrangement links TRBV7-2 to TRBJ2-1; perhaps TRBD2 as D (7 bases). The sample consisted of blood, taken from a patient who underwent chemoradiotherapy. The clonotype was recovered from a human donor with HPV-associated anogenital cancer. This CDR3 reads CATQDLGGPYNEQFF. The CDR3 bases are TGTGCCACCCAGGACTTGGGGGGGCCCTACAATGAGCAGTTCTTC.